The TCR beta chain described here comes from a study of vaccination and CD4 T cells after COVID-19. The sample holds a few counts of this clonotype. Its target is not known. There are 14 residues in the CDR3. CDR1 and CDR2 from the germline V gene are DFQATT and SNEGSKA (reference sequence). V dropped 3 bases and J dropped 6 bases, with 15 bases sitting between them. Treatment reported: approximately 9-day PBMC culture with coronavirus spike peptide pools or control peptides (ViraFEST assay). Researchers used the Oncomine TCR Beta short-read assay to sequence DNA from cultured CD4+ T cells. From the PCR reads, TCRdb called clonotypes with MiXCR, one entry per CDR3 protein. The sample records about 12,000 distinct CDR3 sequences, less than 80% being singletons.

This clonotype was obtained from a human donor who had recovered from COVID-19. The V gene is TRBV20-1, the J gene TRBJ1-5; weak D call: TRBD1 (6 bases). The sequences come from CD4+ T cells from blood, cultured in vitro, collected before SARS-CoV-2 vaccination. The CDR3 sequence: CSASDTGLAQPQHF. CDR3 DNA sequence: TGCAGTGCTAGCGATACAGGGTTGGCTCAGCCCCAGCATTTT.